This T cell receptor beta chain was recorded in a study of control samples from healthy donors and cancer patients (dated by TCRdb to 2018 to 2020). Remarks on this clone: Its target antigen remains unknown. No base quality information exists; no much larger clone differs at one position.

V is clipped by 2 bases and J by 1 base, and the sequence between their germline boundaries is 6 bases long. As encoded in the germline V gene (reference sequence), CDR1 is GTSNPN while CDR2 is SVGIG. Counted from cysteine to phenylalanine, this CDR3 has 12 amino acids. Solely the CDR3 DNA is kept, with 36 bases framed from the first base. The library was prepared using the immunoSEQ multiplex PCR assay. In TCRdb, the immuneACCESS table is reduced to in-frame sequences with V and J assigned. These tables do not hold every clone; where another copy was compared, an unresolved V gene accounts for under half, and the others remain unexplained. For this sample there are about 140,000 clones; about 90% appear just once. About 7.1% of the sample comes from the top ten.

This chain joins TRBV30 to TRBJ2-7; TRBD1 might be the D gene, on 5 matching bases. This receptor was obtained from a man aged 18 to 35 in good health. The sequencing input was blood. The nucleotide sequence reads as follows: TGTGCCTGGAGTCGACAGTCCTACGAGCAGTACTTC. Its protein product is CAWSRQSYEQYF.